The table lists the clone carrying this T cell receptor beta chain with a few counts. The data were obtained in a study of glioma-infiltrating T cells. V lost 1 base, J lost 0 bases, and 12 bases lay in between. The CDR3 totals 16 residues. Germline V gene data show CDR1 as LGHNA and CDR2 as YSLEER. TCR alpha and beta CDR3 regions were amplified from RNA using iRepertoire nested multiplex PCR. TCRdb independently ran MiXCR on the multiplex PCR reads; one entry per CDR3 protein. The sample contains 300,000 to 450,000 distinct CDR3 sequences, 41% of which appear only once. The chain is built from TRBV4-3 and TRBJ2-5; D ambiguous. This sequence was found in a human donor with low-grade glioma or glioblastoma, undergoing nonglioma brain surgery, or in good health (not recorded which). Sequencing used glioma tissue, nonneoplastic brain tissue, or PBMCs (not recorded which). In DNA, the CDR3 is TGCGCCAGCAGCCAAGGTCCGGACGGCCACCAAGAGACCCAGTACTTC. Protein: CASSQGPDGHQETQYF.